These 22 T cell receptor beta chains originate from one sample sequenced in a study of blood T cells in healthy people across ages. A J-beta primer mix and a sample-barcoded 5' primer were used in a second PCR of about 7 to 12 cycles. Using its own MiXCR run on the 5' RACE reads, TCRdb lists one record per CDR3 protein. The sample contains approximately 800,000 distinct CDR3 sequences, approximately 25% of which appear only once. These sequences were also reported in another study, on T cells of mothers and their children.

The sequencing sample was made of blood. Source of these receptors: a boy younger than 18 in good health.

The chain is built from TRBV19 and TRBJ2-4, with D perhaps TRBD1 (6 bases). CDR3 length: 16 residues. Germline CDR1 LNHDA, CDR2 SQIVND (reference sequence). V was shortened by 1 base and J by 6 bases, with 16 bases between the two germline ends. CDR3 in amino acids: CASSIALQGFGNIQYF. In nucleotides, the CDR3 is TGTGCCAGTAGTATAGCCTTACAGGGCTTTGGAAACATTCAGTACTTC.

This clonotype was observed many times. The germline gene is not matched at one end of the junction; a read error may be the cause. The chain uses TRBV28 and TRBJ1-2; possible D gene TRBD1, 5 bases. CDR1 is MDHEN, CDR2 SYDVKM, per germline. The CDR3 is 13 amino acids. In DNA, the CDR3 is TGTGCCAGCAGCTTATCAGGGAACTATGGCTACACCTTC. This translates into CASSLSGNYGYTF.

J is TRBJ1-1 and V is TRBV20-1, with 7 bases that match TRBD1. In germline, CDR1 is DFQATT, CDR2 SNEGSKA (reference sequence). This CDR3 has 13 amino acids. CDR3 residues: CRAAQGVNTEAFF. The CDR3 nucleotides are TGCAGAGCAGCCCAGGGGGTAAACACTGAAGCTTTCTTT.

CDR3: CASSERFGDHYEQYF. The CDR3 bases are TGTGCCAGCAGTGAAAGGTTCGGGGATCACTACGAGCAGTACTTC. The rearrangement joins TRBV25-1 to TRBJ2-5, with D possibly being TRBD2 (5 bases). The DNA end is more similar to TRBJ2-7, so the J call may be wrong. The germline V gene has CDR1 MGHDK and CDR2 SYGVNS. The CDR3 has 15 amino acids.

A few counts support this clonotype. This sequence joins TRBV18 and TRBJ2-5; no definite D call. Germline values: CDR1 KGHSH, CDR2 LQKENI. Trimming removed 0 bases at V and 2 bases at J, with 7 bases between. This CDR3 has 14 residues. The CDR3 DNA sequence: TGTGCCAGCTCACCACCGTTTCCTCAAGAGACCCAGTACTTC. The encoded protein is CASSPPFPQETQYF.

On this clonotype: An end of the junction does not agree with germline; a read error may underlie this. This rearrangement joins TRBV7-7 to TRBJ2-5; 12 bases fit TRBD1. This CDR3 has 17 residues. Germline values: CDR1 SSHAT, CDR2 FNYEAQ (reference sequence). The DNA of the CDR3 is TGTGCTAGCAGCTTAGCCCCGGGACAGGGGGCAGGGGAGACCCAGTACTTC. Amino acids: CASSLAPGQGAGETQYF.

The rearrangement links TRBV15 to TRBJ2-7; either TRBD1 or TRBD2 may fit D (5 bases each). This CDR3 region has 15 residues. Trimming removed 3 bases from V and 5 bases from J, with 17 bases in between. CDR1 is LNHNV and CDR2 is YYDKDF in the germline V gene (reference sequence). Here the CDR3 reads CATSRGRVLNHEQYF. DNA of the CDR3: TGTGCCACCAGCAGGGGACGGGTACTTAACCACGAGCAGTACTTC.

This clonotype came up a few times. The CDR3 here is CSVGLTGAYSYEQYF. The CDR3 DNA is TGCAGTGTTGGGCTTACAGGGGCTTACTCCTACGAGCAGTACTTC. This chain uses TRBV20-1 with TRBJ2-7; 7 nucleotides align to TRBD1. Germline lookup yields CDR1 DFQATT and CDR2 SNEGSKA (reference sequence). This CDR3 has 15 residues. The ends lost 7 bases at V and 0 bases at J; junction bases unmatched: 12.

This clonotype appeared a few times. The J gene is TRBJ2-7, the V gene TRBV29-1; no clear D gene. Per the germline V gene, CDR1 is SQVTM and CDR2 is ANQGSEA. Trimming removed 7 bases at V and 6 bases at J, with 16 bases between. The CDR3 extends over 12 amino acids. CDR3 protein: CSARLSLGEQYF. The DNA of the CDR3 is TGCAGCGCCAGATTGTCCTTGGGCGAGCAGTACTTC.

This clonotype was counted a few times. V and J are TRBV10-3 and TRBJ2-3, with 13 bases fitting TRBD2. J lost 2 bases, V lost 2 bases, and 1 base had no gene match. This CDR3 is 16 amino acids long. The V gene's germline CDR1 is ENHRY and CDR2 SYGVKD. CDR3 nucleotide sequence: TGTGCCATCAGTGAGGGACTAGCGGGGGCCACAGATACGCAGTATTTT. This translates into CAISEGLAGATDTQYF.

This clonotype occurred a few times. A read error may explain this, as a much larger clone is one base away. This CDR3 is CASRWTVNTEAFF. The CDR3 DNA is TGTGCCAGCAGATGGACAGTGAACACTGAAGCTTTCTTT. The V gene is TRBV27, the J gene TRBJ1-1, with D perhaps matching TRBD1 (6 bases). CDR3 length: 13 residues. V dropped 6 bases and J dropped 0 bases, with 8 bases sitting between them. Looked up from germline, CDR1 is MNHEY and CDR2 is SMNVEV (reference sequence).

V is TRBV29-1 and J is TRBJ2-3; 10 nucleotides agree with TRBD2. This CDR3 comprises 16 residues. Looked up from germline, CDR1 is SQVTM and CDR2 is ANQGSEA. J lost 6 bases, V lost 2 bases, and 11 bases had no gene match. The CDR3 coding sequence is TGCAGCGTTGAACTCTGGCTAGCGGGGGAAAGGGATACGCAGTATTTT. Protein sequence: CSVELWLAGERDTQYF.

This clonotype was seen only a few times. The chain links TRBV3-1 to TRBJ2-5, with 8 positions matching TRBD2. Germline V CDR1 and CDR2: LGHDT, YNNKEL (reference sequence). The CDR3 consists of 16 residues. V lost 0 bases, J lost 4 bases, and 7 bases stayed unmatched. The CDR3 bases are TGTGCCAGCAGCCAAGACCCCGGACTAGCTGGAGAGACCCAGTACTTC. It is translated as CASSQDPGLAGETQYF.

This rearrangement joins TRBV4-1 to TRBJ2-5; a weak D match, TRBD1 (6 bases). The CDR3 runs to 15 residues. V shed 0 bases and J shed 5 bases, with 13 bases lying between them. Germline V gene lookup returns CDR1 MGHRA and CDR2 YSYEKL. The CDR3 DNA reads TGCGCCAGCAGCCAAGATGGGGGCAGAGGGGAGACCCAGTACTTC. Translation gives CASSQDGGRGETQYF.

In the case of this clonotype: Germline is not matched at one junction end, which may reflect a read error. V is TRBV3-1 and J is TRBJ2-1; 8 bases align to TRBD1. Germline CDR1 and CDR2: LGHDT and YNNKEL (reference sequence). This CDR3 contains 14 residues. The CDR3 nucleotides read TGTGCCAGCAGCCAAACCGGACAGGGTGCTGCAAAGTACTTC. Residues: CASSQTGQGAAKYF.

The gene calls are TRBV4-3 and TRBJ2-7; tentatively, D is TRBD2 (6 bases). Germline CDR1 and CDR2: LGHNA and YSLEER. V was cut by 0 bases and J by 6 bases, with 12 bases left in between. This CDR3 has 14 amino acids. CDR3 in DNA: TGCGCCAGCAGCCAAGAGGAGGGGCTGGGCGAGCAGTACTTC. Amino acids: CASSQEEGLGEQYF.

V gene TRBV5-5 combines with J gene TRBJ1-6; D remains ambiguous. V was clipped by 0 bases and J by 10 bases, with 14 bases between them. This CDR3 has 15 residues. Germline loops: CDR1 SGHKS, CDR2 YYEKEE (reference sequence). CDR3 nucleotides: TGTGCCAGCAGCTTGGAGACCAGGTCGGAATCACCCCTCCACTTT. Residues: CASSLETRSESPLHF.

This clonotype was counted a few times. The chain is built from TRBV20-1 and TRBJ2-1; 8 bases match TRBD2. The CDR3 loop spans 12 amino acids. V was clipped by 3 bases and J by 10 bases; unmatched bases: 5. Germline CDR1 and CDR2: DFQATT and SNEGSKA (reference sequence). The CDR3 DNA reads as TGCAGTGCTAGGTTGGGCGGGAGGGAGCAGTTCTTC. This codes for CSARLGGREQFF.

This clonotype has just a few counts. The chain carries TRBV20-1 and TRBJ2-4, with 15 bases that match TRBD2. V lost 6 bases, J lost 0 bases, and 6 bases stayed unmatched. This CDR3 is built from 17 residues. Germline-derived CDR1 and CDR2 are DFQATT and SNEGSKA (reference sequence). The CDR3 coding sequence is TGCAGTGCAACGGGACTAGCGGGAGGCCGAGCCAAAAACATTCAGTACTTC. Encoded protein: CSATGLAGGRAKNIQYF.

This rearrangement joins TRBV6-1 to TRBJ1-5, with TRBD1 matching 10 bases. V trimming: 4 bases; J trimming: 2 bases; junction bases outside the gene matches: 5. This CDR3 contains 16 residues. Per germline, CDR1 MNHNS and CDR2 SASEGT. The CDR3 region is CASSARQGAGNQPQHF. CDR3 nucleotide sequence: TGTGCCAGCAGTGCCCGACAGGGGGCTGGCAATCAGCCCCAGCATTTT.

This clonotype was recorded at least ten times. Germline and junction disagree at one end, which may indicate a read error. The gene calls are TRBV29-1 and TRBJ2-1; D ambiguous. This CDR3 comprises 13 residues. CDR1 SQVTM and CDR2 ANQGSEA come from the germline V gene. CDR3 nucleotides: TGCAGCGTTGAGAGAGCCCGATACAGTGAGCAGTTCTTC. Translating gives CSVERARYSEQFF.

This clonotype occurred many times. The junction does not match germline at one end; this may be a read error. V usage is TRBV12-3 or TRBV12-4 and J usage is TRBJ1-6, with 8 bases that match TRBD1. This CDR3 is built from 14 residues. The CDR3 region is CASSFGQGNSPLHF. For the CDR3, the DNA is TGCGCCAGCAGCTTTGGACAGGGTAATTCACCCCTCCACTTT.